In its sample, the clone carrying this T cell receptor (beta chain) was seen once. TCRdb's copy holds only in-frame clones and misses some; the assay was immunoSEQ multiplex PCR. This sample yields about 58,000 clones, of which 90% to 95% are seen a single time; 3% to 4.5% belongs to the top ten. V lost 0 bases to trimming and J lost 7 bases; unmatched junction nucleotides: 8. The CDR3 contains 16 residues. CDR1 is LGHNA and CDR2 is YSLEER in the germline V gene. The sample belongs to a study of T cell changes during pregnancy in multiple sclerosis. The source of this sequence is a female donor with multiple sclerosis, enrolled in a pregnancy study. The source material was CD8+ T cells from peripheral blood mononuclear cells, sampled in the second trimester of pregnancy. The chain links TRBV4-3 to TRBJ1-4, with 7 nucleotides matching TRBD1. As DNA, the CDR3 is TGCGCCAGCAGCCAAGACGGGGGACAGCGGAGTGAAAAACTGTTTTTT. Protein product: CASSQDGGQRSEKLFF.